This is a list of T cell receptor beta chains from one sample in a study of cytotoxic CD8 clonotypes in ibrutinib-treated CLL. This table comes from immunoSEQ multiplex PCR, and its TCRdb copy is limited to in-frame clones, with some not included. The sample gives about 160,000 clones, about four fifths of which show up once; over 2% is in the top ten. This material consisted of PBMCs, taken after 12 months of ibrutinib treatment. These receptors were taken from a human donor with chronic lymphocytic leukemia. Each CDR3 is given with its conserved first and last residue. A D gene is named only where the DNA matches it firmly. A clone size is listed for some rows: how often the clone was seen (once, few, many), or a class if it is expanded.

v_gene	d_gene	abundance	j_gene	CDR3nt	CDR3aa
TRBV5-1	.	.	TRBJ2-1	TGCGCCAGCAGCTTGGGGACTGGAAACAATGAGCAGTTCTTC	CASSLGTGNNEQFF
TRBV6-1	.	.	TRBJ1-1	TGTGCCAGCAGCCCGGGTGGAGGCACTGAAGCTTTCTTT	CASSPGGGTEAFF
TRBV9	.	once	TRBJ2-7	TGTGCCAGCAGCGTAGGGCAGCGGCCGATCGAGCAGTACTTC	CASSVGQRPIEQYF
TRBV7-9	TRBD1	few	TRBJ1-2	TGTGCCAGCAGTTCGAACAGGGGAGGAGGCTACACCTTC	CASSSNRGGGYTF
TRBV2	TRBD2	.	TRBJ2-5	TGTGCCAGCTCGGGACTAGGGGAAGAGACCCAGTACTTC	CASSGLGEETQYF
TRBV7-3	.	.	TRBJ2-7	TGTGCCAGCAGCTTAACAGAATACTACGAGCAGTACTTC	CASSLTEYYEQYF
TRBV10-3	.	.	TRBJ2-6	TGTGCCACCAGGTCGGGAGCCCTCTCTGGGGCCAACGTCCTGACTTTC	CATRSGALSGANVLTF
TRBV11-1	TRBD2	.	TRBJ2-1	TGTGCCAGCAGCTTCCGTAGCGGGTCTATCTCCTACAATGAGCAGTTCTTC	CASSFRSGSISYNEQFF
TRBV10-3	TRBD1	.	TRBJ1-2	TGTGCCATCAGTGACCCGACAGGGGCAAAACTAAACTATGGCTACACCTTC	CAISDPTGAKLNYGYTF
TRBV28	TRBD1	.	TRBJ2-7	TGTGCCAGCAGCCCAGGGGGCCGGGGGTCCTACGAGCAGTACTTC	CASSPGGRGSYEQYF
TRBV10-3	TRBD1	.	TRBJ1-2	TGTGCCATCAGTGAGTTACGACAGGGAGACTATGGCTACACCTTC	CAISELRQGDYGYTF
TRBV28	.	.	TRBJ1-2	TGTGCCAGCAGTGGTTGGGGGGATGGCTACACCTTC	CASSGWGDGYTF
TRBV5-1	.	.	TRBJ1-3	TGCGCCAGCAGCCCGGGGACACAAGGAAACACCATATATTTT	CASSPGTQGNTIYF
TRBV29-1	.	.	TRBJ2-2	TGCAGCGTCCACAAGGACGGGGAGCTGTTTTTT	CSVHKDGELFF
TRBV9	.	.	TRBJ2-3	TGTGCCAGCAGCTCTCAGGGGGGCGGCCACACAGATACGCAGTATTTT	CASSSQGGGHTDTQYF
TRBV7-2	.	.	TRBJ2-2	TGTGCCAGCAGCTTCGCGGGACGGATGACGAACACCGGGGAGCTGTTTTTT	CASSFAGRMTNTGELFF
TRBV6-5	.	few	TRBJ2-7	TGTGCCAGTAAGGGCCAGAGCATAGGGACATACGAGCAGTACTTC	CASKGQSIGTYEQYF
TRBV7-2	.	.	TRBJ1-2	TGTGCCAGCAGCTTATCTACAGGGCGAATCTATGGCTACACCTTC	CASSLSTGRIYGYTF
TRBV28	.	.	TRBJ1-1	TGTGCCAGCAGTTTATCCCACCTCATGAACACTGAAGCTTTCTTT	CASSLSHLMNTEAFF
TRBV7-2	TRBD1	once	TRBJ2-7	TGTGCCAGCAGCCCCCTGTCGAGACAGGGCTCCTACGAGCAGTACTTC	CASSPLSRQGSYEQYF
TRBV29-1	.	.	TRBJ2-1	TGCAGCGTTGTCAGACAGCCTTACTACAATGAGCAGTTCTTC	CSVVRQPYYNEQFF
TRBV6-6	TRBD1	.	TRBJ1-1	TGTGCCAGCAGGCGGGACAGACAGAACACTGAAGCTTTCTTT	CASRRDRQNTEAFF
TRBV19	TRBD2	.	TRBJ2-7	TGTGCCAGTAGTGACTCGGGAGGCTACGAGCAGTACTTC	CASSDSGGYEQYF
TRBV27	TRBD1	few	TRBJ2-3	TGTGCCAGCAAAAGGGTCGGGACAGGCACAGATACGCAGTATTTT	CASKRVGTGTDTQYF
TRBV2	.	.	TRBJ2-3	TGTGCCAGCAGTGAAAATGGGTGGGATACGCAGTATTTT	CASSENGWDTQYF
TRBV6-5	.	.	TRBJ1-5	TGTGCCAGCAGCCCAGCCGGGGGCGGCAATCAGCCCCAGCATTTT	CASSPAGGGNQPQHF
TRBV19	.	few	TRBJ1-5	TGTGCCAGTAGTATAGTGCAGGGGAGACAGCCCCAGCATTTT	CASSIVQGRQPQHF
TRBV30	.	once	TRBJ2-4	TGTGCCTGGAGCATGCGGGGGCTATCCTACAAAAACATTCAGTACTTC	CAWSMRGLSYKNIQYF
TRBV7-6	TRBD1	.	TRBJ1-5	TGTGCCAGCAGCTTAAGACAGGGGGGCAATCAGCCCCAGCATTTT	CASSLRQGGNQPQHF
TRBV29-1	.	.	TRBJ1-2	TGCAGCGTTGAAGGAGATGGCTACACCTTC	CSVEGDGYTF
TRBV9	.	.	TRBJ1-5	TGTGCCAGCAGCCCGGGACCGAACCTCAATCAGCCCCAGCATTTT	CASSPGPNLNQPQHF